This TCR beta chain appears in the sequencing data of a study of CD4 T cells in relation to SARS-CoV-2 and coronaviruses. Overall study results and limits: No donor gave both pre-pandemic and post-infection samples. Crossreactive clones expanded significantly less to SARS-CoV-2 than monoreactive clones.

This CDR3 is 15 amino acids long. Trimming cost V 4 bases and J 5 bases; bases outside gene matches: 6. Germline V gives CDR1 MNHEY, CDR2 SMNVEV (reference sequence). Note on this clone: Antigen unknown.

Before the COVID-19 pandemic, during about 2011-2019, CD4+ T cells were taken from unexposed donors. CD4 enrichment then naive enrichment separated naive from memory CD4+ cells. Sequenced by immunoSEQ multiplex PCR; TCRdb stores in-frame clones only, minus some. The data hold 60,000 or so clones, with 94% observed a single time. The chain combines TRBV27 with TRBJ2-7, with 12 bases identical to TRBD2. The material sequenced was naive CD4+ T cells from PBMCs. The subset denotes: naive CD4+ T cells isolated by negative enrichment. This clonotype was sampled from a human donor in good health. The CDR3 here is CASSSRLAGAHEQYF. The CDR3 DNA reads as TGTGCCAGCAGTTCCCGACTAGCGGGGGCGCACGAGCAGTACTTC.